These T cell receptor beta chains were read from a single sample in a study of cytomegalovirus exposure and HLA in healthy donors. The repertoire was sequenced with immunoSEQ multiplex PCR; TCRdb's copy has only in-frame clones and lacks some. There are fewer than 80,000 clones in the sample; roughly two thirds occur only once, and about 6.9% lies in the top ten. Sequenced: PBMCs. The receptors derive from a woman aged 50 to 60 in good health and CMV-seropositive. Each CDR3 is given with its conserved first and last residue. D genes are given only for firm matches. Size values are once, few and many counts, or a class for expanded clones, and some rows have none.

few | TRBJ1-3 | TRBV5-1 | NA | CASSLTGTSGNTIYF | TGCGCCAGCAGCTTGACAGGCACCTCTGGAAACACCATATATTTT
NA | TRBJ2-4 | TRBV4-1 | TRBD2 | CASSHLLGRGAKNIQYF | TGCGCCAGCAGCCATCTCCTCGGGAGGGGAGCCAAAAACATTCAGTACTTC
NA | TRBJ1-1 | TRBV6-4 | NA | CASSGRHVNTEAFF | TGTGCCAGCAGTGGTCGACATGTCAACACTGAAGCTTTCTTT
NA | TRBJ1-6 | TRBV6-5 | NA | CASSSDSLPNSPLHF | TGTGCCAGCAGCTCGGACAGCCTGCCTAATTCACCCCTCCACTTT
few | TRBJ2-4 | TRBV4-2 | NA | CASSQGVNRENIQYF | TGTGCCAGCAGCCAAGGGGTCAACAGAGAAAACATTCAGTACTTC
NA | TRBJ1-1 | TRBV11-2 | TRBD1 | CASSPWDRNEAFF | TGTGCCAGCAGCCCCTGGGACAGGAATGAAGCTTTCTTT
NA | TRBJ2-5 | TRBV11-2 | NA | CASSPQGSKTQYF | TGTGCCAGCAGCCCCCAGGGATCGAAGACCCAGTACTTC
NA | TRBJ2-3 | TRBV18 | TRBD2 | CASSRGGAEDTQYF | TGTGCCAGCTCGCGCGGGGGGGCGGAAGATACGCAGTATTTT
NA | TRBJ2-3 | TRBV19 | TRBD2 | CATYGGAADTQYF | TGTGCCACTTACGGGGGGGCCGCAGATACGCAGTATTTT
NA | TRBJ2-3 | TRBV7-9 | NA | CASSFDRGEGTDTQYF | TGTGCCAGCAGCTTTGATAGGGGGGAGGGGACAGATACGCAGTATTTT
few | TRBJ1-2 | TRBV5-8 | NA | CASSDEGALAYGYTF | TGTGCCAGCAGCGACGAGGGCGCACTGGCTTATGGCTACACCTTC
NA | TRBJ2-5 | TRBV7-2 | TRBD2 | CASRLAGLETQYF | TGTGCCAGCCGGCTAGCGGGGTTGGAGACCCAGTACTTC
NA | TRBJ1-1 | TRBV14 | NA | CASSLTGHSEAFF | TGTGCCAGCAGCCTCACAGGACACTCTGAAGCTTTCTTT
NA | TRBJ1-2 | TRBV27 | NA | CASSLVGDTNYGYTF | TGTGCCAGCAGTTTAGTGGGGGACACTAACTATGGCTACACCTTC
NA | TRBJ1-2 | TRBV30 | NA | CAWSAGSGYTF | TGTGCCTGGAGTGCTGGGAGTGGCTACACCTTC
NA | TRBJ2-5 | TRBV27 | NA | CASSLARQETQYF | TGTGCCAGCAGTTTAGCTAGGCAAGAGACCCAGTACTTC
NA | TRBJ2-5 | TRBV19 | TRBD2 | CASSRRLAEQETQYF | TGTGCCAGTAGTCGCCGACTAGCGGAACAAGAGACCCAGTACTTC
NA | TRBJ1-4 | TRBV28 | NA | CASGLNEKLFF | TGTGCCAGTGGACTTAATGAAAAACTGTTTTTT
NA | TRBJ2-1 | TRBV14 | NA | CASSLGTVEQFF | TGTGCCAGCAGCCTAGGGACTGTTGAGCAGTTCTTC
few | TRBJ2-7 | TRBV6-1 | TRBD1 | CASRTPGQGRQEQYF | TGTGCCAGCAGAACTCCGGGACAGGGGAGGCAAGAGCAGTACTTC
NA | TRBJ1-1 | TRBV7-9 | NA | CSSTTRAENTEAFF | TGTTCCAGCACCACCAGGGCAGAGAACACTGAAGCTTTCTTT
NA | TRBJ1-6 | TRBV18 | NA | CASSPAGVDNSPLHF | TGTGCCAGCTCACCAGCGGGAGTGGATAATTCACCCCTCCACTTT
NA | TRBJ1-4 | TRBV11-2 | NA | CASSRTGEKLFF | TGTGCCAGCAGCAGGACTGGGGAAAAACTGTTTTTT